The 26 T cell receptor beta chains given below trace back to one sample, sequenced in a study of human T cells and chemical hapten exposure. Time point noted: patch test 3, about 24 weeks after DPC sensitization. Treatment here: therapeutic diphenylcyclopropenone sensitization with weekly scalp DPC. MiXCR, applied by TCRdb to the RACE reads, yields one record per CDR3 protein. The table records tens of thousands of distinct CDR3 sequences, around 6% of them present only once. The sample consisted of whole blood, taken in connection with sensitization to the hapten diphenylcyclopropenone (DPC). The receptor source for this set is a young man with alopecia areata. Some clones in this sample may be carry-over from other donors' samples.

Turning to this clonotype: A read error may be the cause here, since a much bigger clone is one base away. This chain links TRBV6-5 with TRBJ2-5; a possible D gene is TRBD1 (5 bases). The germline V gene has CDR1 MNHEY and CDR2 SVGAGI. CDR3 length: 13 residues. The CDR3 spells CASSTGIQETQHF. For the CDR3, the DNA is TGTGCCAGCAGTACAGGAATCCAAGAGACCCAGCACTTC.

This clonotype was seen repeatedly, ten times or more. This chain joins TRBV4-3 and TRBJ2-3; D is unresolved. The germline V and J ends were trimmed by 2 bases and 4 bases, with 7 bases remaining between them. Germline V lookup: CDR1 LGHNA, CDR2 YSLEER. This CDR3 has 13 amino acids. CDR3 sequence reads: CASSQQMADTQYF. The DNA for the CDR3 is TGCGCCAGCAGCCAACAGATGGCAGATACGCAGTATTTT.

The V call is TRBV20-1, the J call TRBJ1-6, with D unclear. This CDR3 spans 14 amino acids. Germline CDR1 and CDR2: DFQATT and SNEGSKA (reference sequence). V was clipped by 0 bases and J by 6 bases, with 9 bases between them. In DNA, the CDR3 is TGCAGTGCTAGAGATGGACGGATTAATTCACCCCTCCACTTT. This gives the protein CSARDGRINSPLHF.

This clonotype was observed at least ten times. V and J are TRBV6-5 and TRBJ2-7; the D gene is possibly TRBD1 (6 bases). CDR1 and CDR2 from the germline V gene are MNHEY and SVGAGI. V lost 5 bases to trimming and J lost 2 bases, with 16 bases between them. The CDR3 extends over 15 amino acids. The CDR3 reads CASSLRDTATYEQYF. The DNA for the CDR3 is TGTGCCAGCAGTCTCCGGGACACCGCAACCTACGAGCAGTACTTC.

This clonotype has just a few counts. The rearrangement joins TRBV12-3 or TRBV12-4 to TRBJ2-1; 8 bases agree with TRBD1. The CDR3 sequence is 17 residues long. V gave up 6 bases and J gave up 4 bases; unmatched junction bases: 14. In DNA, the CDR3 is TGTGCCAGCAGCCATGGGACAGGTACCTTCTTTTACAATGAGCAGTTCTTC. Translated, it gives CASSHGTGTFFYNEQFF.

This clonotype was counted many times. This chain uses TRBV24-1 with TRBJ1-5; D is uncertain. Trimming took 5 bases from V and 0 from J, leaving 4 bases between them. Germline V gene sequence: CDR1 KGHDR, CDR2 SFDVKD. The CDR3 totals 13 residues. The CDR3 is CATSAYSNQPQHF. Written as DNA, the CDR3 is TGTGCCACCAGTGCATATAGCAATCAGCCCCAGCATTTT.

This clonotype was counted at least ten times. J is TRBJ1-5 and V is TRBV12-3 or TRBV12-4; no clear D. V was cut by 1 base and J by 5 bases, with 6 bases left in between. The CDR3 sequence is 13 residues long. DNA of the CDR3: TGTGCCAGCAGTTTAGGAAGAGATCAGCCCCAGCATTTT. Its translation is CASSLGRDQPQHF.

This clonotype has a count of ten or more. This chain links TRBV10-2 with TRBJ2-2; D may correspond to TRBD1 or TRBD2 (5 bases each). Germline CDR1 WSHSY, CDR2 SAAADI. This CDR3 comprises 15 residues. Deletions cut 0 bases from V and 3 bases from J, with 8 bases between. Here the CDR3 reads CASSESTGHTGELFF. DNA of the CDR3: TGCGCCAGCAGTGAGTCGACGGGGCACACCGGGGAGCTGTTTTTT.

The V call is TRBV30, the J call TRBJ2-2; no reliable D call. V was pared by 3 bases and J by 4 bases, with 6 bases between. This CDR3 has 12 residues. CDR1 is GTSNPN and CDR2 is SVGIG in the germline V gene (reference sequence). The CDR3 DNA is TGTGCCTGGAGCCAGTCCACCGGGGAGCTGTTTTTT. Amino acid sequence: CAWSQSTGELFF.

This clonotype was detected a few times. CDR3 coding DNA: TGTGCCACCAGTGACCCTAAATACACTGAAGCTTTCTTT. This translates into CATSDPKYTEAFF. The chain uses TRBV24-1 and TRBJ1-1; D uncertain. V shed 4 bases and J shed 3 bases, with 8 bases lying between them. The CDR3 spans 13 residues. Germline V gene lookup returns CDR1 KGHDR and CDR2 SFDVKD.

This clonotype came up many times. The chain combines TRBV4-2 with TRBJ2-2; 11 nucleotides agree with TRBD2. The CDR3 sequence is 16 residues long. Germline V gene data show CDR1 as LGHNA and CDR2 as YNFKEQ. The V and J ends lost 7 bases and 4 bases, in that order; junction bases with no gene match: 8. The CDR3 DNA reads TGTGCCAGCACCTCGCGACTAGCGGGGAGCACCGGGGAGCTGTTTTTT. It codes for CASTSRLAGSTGELFF.

This clonotype was picked up many times. The rearrangement links TRBV9 to TRBJ2-7; TRBD1 is a possible D gene (6 bases). The CDR3 consists of 15 residues. V lost 0 bases to trimming and J lost 3 bases, with 13 bases between them. Germline-derived CDR1 and CDR2 are SGDLS and YYNGEE. CDR3 loop: CASSVEDSNYYEQYF. The CDR3 DNA reads TGTGCCAGCAGCGTAGAGGACAGCAACTACTACGAGCAGTACTTC.

Ten or more counts support this clonotype. The rearrangement joins TRBV7-2 to TRBJ1-2; possible D gene TRBD1, 5 bases. Per germline, CDR1 SGHTA and CDR2 FQGNSA. Trimming cost V 1 base and J 5 bases, with 14 bases left between them. This CDR3 contains 15 residues. The DNA for the CDR3 is TGTGCCAGCAGCTTAGGGCGATGGCAGGGTTATGGCTACACCTTC. This gives the protein CASSLGRWQGYGYTF.

At least ten counts were recorded for this clonotype. V usage is TRBV20-1 and J usage is TRBJ2-7, with D maybe TRBD1 (5 bases). CDR1 DFQATT and CDR2 SNEGSKA come from the germline V gene (reference sequence). The CDR3 sequence is 13 residues long. Between the trimmed V and J ends, which lost 1 base and 3 bases, there was a span of 10 bases. CDR3 nucleotide sequence: TGCAGTGCTAGAGGTGAACAGGACTACGAGCAGTACTTC. This sequence encodes CSARGEQDYEQYF.

This clonotype was seen a handful of times. The genes are TRBV11-2 and TRBJ2-3; 9 bases agree with TRBD1. Germline V gene sequence: CDR1 SGHAT, CDR2 FQNNGV. V lost 7 bases and J lost 0; bases outside the gene matches: 5. CDR3 length: 15 residues. The CDR3 bases are TGTGCCAGCAACATCGACAGGGGGAGCACAGATACGCAGTATTTT. Its translation: CASNIDRGSTDTQYF.

This clonotype has a handful of counts. This chain uses TRBV20-1 with TRBJ2-6, with D hard to call. The V end was cut by 1 base, the J end by 0 bases, with 7 bases between. The germline V gene encodes CDR1 DFQATT and CDR2 SNEGSKA (reference sequence). The CDR3 spans 15 residues. The CDR3 is CSARGLSSGANVLTF. The CDR3 region has the DNA TGCAGTGCTAGAGGCTTGAGCTCTGGGGCCAACGTCCTGACTTTC.

This clonotype is medium-sized in the sample. The genes are TRBV11-2 and TRBJ1-2; TRBD1 matches 7 bases. The CDR3 runs 13 residues. V lost 5 bases to trimming and J lost 3 bases; unmatched junction nucleotides: 3. The germline V gene encodes CDR1 SGHAT and CDR2 FQNNGV. The chain's CDR3 is CASSADRDYGYTF. In DNA form, the CDR3 reads TGTGCCAGCAGCGCCGACAGGGACTATGGCTACACCTTC. Variable domain in full (rest from reference TRBV11-2 and TRBJ1-2): EAGVAQSPRYKIIEKRQSVAFWCNPISGHATLYWYQQILGQGPKLLIQFQNNGVVDDSQLPKDRFSAERLKGVDSTLKIQPAKLEDSAVYLCASSADRDYGYTFGSGTRLTVV.

This clonotype was observed at least ten times. The DNA of the CDR3 is TGCGCCAGCAGCTTTTTCCCCCCCTTGTCGTGGAGCTCCTACAATGAGCAGTTCTTC. Translation: CASSFFPPLSWSSYNEQFF. The rearrangement uses TRBV5-1 and TRBJ2-1; no clear D. This CDR3 region has 19 residues. CDR1 and CDR2 (germline): SGHRS, YFSETQ. Trimming removed 2 bases from V and 0 bases from J, with 21 bases in between.

This clonotype has a count of ten or more. Here the CDR3 DNA reads TGTGCCAGCAGCTTAGACTACGAGCAGTACTTC. Its protein product is CASSLDYEQYF. The chain is built from TRBV13 and TRBJ2-7; D gene uncertain. The V gene's germline CDR1 is PRHDT and CDR2 FYEKMQ (reference sequence). Trimming shortened V by 1 base and J by 3 bases, and 1 base separated the two germline ends. CDR3 length: 11 amino acids.

This clonotype was recorded many times. Relative to the germline gene, one junction end is altered; a read error may explain this. The chain couples TRBV7-7 to TRBJ2-2, with unresolved D. CDR1 SSHAT and CDR2 FNYEAQ come from the germline V gene (reference sequence). The CDR3 loop spans 13 amino acids. The CDR3 here is CASSLVTGGELFF. In DNA, the CDR3 is TGTGCTAGCAGCTTAGTGACTGGCGGGGAGCTGTTTTTT. Together with reference TRBV7-7 and TRBJ2-2, the CDR3 gives the full variable domain: GAGVSQSPRYKVTKRGQDVTLRCDPISSHATLYWYQQALGQGPEFLTYFNYEAQPDKSGLPSDRFSAERPEGSISTLTIQRTEQRDSAMYRCASSLVTGGELFFGEGSRLTVL.

This clonotype was counted ten times or more. The chain is built from TRBV19 and TRBJ1-2, with D unresolved. The CDR3 is made up of 14 amino acids. Trimming cost V 10 bases and J 2 bases, with 17 bases left between them. Looked up from germline, CDR1 is LNHDA and CDR2 is SQIVND (reference sequence). The CDR3 coding sequence is TGTGCCACCTTCACAACCCGGCCCAACTATGGCTACACCTTC. As protein: CATFTTRPNYGYTF.

This clonotype occurred many times. The chain couples TRBV29-1 to TRBJ1-1; 7 bases are a match to TRBD1. Per germline, CDR1 SQVTM and CDR2 ANQGSEA. This CDR3 has 14 residues. Germline trimming cut 3 bases from V and 2 bases from J; bases unmatched to any gene: 6. The CDR3 spells CSVEDGTVNTEAFF. CDR3 nucleotide sequence: TGCAGCGTTGAGGACGGGACAGTCAACACTGAAGCTTTCTTT.

Of note for this clonotype: A much larger clone differs by one base, so this may be a read error. The chain combines TRBV12-3 or TRBV12-4 with TRBJ2-1; a possible D gene is TRBD1 (6 bases). The CDR3 loop spans 14 amino acids. This chain's CDR3 is CAGSFRDRYNEQFF. The CDR3 DNA sequence: TGTGCCGGCAGTTTTCGTGACAGGTACAATGAGCAGTTCTTC.

A word on this clonotype: This may stem from a read error, because a much larger clone lies one nucleotide away. This chain connects TRBV4-3 to TRBJ1-1, with 8 bases that match TRBD1. The CDR3 loop spans 13 amino acids. Germline CDR1 and CDR2: LGHNA and YSLEER. Written as DNA, the CDR3 is TGCGTCAGCAGCCCGGACAGGGACACTGAAGCTTTCTTT. Protein product: CVSSPDRDTEAFF.

This clonotype has ten or more counts. The chain links TRBV30 to TRBJ1-2; D call uncertain. Germline CDR1 reads GTSNPN; CDR2 reads SVGIG (reference sequence). Trimming cost V 3 bases and J 2 bases, with 7 bases left between them. This CDR3 contains 12 residues. The CDR3 spells CAWSVVNYGYTF. The CDR3 DNA follows: TGTGCCTGGAGCGTGGTGAACTATGGCTACACCTTC.

There are many counts of this clonotype. The V call is TRBV29-1, the J call TRBJ1-2, with D possibly TRBD1 on 6 matching bases. Deletions cut 7 bases from V and 4 bases from J, with 13 bases between. In germline, CDR1 is SQVTM, CDR2 ANQGSEA. This CDR3 is built from 12 residues. The CDR3 protein is CSGGTSLYGYTF. CDR3 bases: TGCAGCGGGGGGACAAGCCTCTATGGCTACACCTTC.